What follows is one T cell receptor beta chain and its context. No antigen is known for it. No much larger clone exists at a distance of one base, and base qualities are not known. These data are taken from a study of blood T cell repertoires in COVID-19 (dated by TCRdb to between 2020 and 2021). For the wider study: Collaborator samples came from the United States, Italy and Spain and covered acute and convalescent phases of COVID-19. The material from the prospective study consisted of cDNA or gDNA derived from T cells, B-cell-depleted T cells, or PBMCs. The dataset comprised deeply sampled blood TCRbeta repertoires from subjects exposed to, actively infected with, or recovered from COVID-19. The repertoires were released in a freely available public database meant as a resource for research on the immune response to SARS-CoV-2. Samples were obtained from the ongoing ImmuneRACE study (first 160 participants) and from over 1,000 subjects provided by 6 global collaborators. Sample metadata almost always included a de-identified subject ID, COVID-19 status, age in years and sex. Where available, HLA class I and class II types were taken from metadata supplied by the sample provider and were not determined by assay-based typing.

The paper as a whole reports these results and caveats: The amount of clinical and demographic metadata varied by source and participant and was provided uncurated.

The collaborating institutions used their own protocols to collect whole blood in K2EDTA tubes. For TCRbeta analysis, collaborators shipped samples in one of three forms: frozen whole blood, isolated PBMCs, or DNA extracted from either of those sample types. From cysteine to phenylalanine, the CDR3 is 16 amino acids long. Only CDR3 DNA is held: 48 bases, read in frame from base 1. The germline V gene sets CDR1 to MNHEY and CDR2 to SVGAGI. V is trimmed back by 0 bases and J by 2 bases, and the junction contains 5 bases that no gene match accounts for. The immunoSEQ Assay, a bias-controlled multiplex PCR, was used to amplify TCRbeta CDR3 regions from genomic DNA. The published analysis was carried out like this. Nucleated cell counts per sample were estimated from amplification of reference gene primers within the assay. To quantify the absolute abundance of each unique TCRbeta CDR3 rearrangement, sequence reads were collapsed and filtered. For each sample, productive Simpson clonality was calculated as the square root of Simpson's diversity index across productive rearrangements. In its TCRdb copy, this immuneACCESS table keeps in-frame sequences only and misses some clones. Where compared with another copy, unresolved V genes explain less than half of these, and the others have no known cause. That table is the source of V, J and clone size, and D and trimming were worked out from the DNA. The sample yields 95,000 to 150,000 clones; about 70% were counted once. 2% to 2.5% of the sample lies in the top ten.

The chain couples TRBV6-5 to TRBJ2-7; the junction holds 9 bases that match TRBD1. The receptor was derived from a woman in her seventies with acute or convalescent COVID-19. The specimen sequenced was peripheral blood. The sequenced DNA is TGTGCCAGCAGTTACTCACAGGGGGCGAGCACCTACGAGCAGTACTTC. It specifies CASSYSQGASTYEQYF.